A single T cell receptor beta chain is shown here with its context. Its antigen remains unknown. CDR1 is GTSNPN, CDR2 SVGIG, per germline (reference sequence). Trimming pared 0 bases from V and 0 bases from J, leaving 6 bases between. The CDR3 sequence is 14 residues long. Time point defined: newly diagnosed GD, antithyroid drugs for less than 3 months. The authors made the TCR library using RNA they extracted from PBMCs. Arm-PCR of CDR3 regions and iRepertoire HTBI primers were the basis on which TCR beta libraries were built. TCRdb processed the multiplex PCR reads anew with MiXCR; each CDR3 protein has one entry. The table records over 450,000 distinct CDR3 sequences, about 11% of them present only once. These data are taken from a study of regulatory T cells in long-lasting Graves disease. Turning to the study itself: Antithyroid drugs had been given to newly diagnosed Graves' patients for under 3 months.

Study conclusions and caveats: Shared public clonotypes totalled 2,741 in persistent patients, compared with some 920 in new patients.

This same sample was also taken into another study, of T cells in Graves' hyperthyroidism and ophthalmopathy. That report adds: Diagnostic decisions used clinical symptoms, serum thyroxine and TRAb, thyroid ultrasound and orbital computed tomography.

This receptor was obtained from a woman aged 25 to 39 with Graves disease. J is TRBJ2-1 and V is TRBV30; tentatively, D is TRBD1 (5 bases). The input for sequencing was peripheral blood mononuclear cells (PBMCs), taken at new diagnosis, from a patient treated with antithyroid drugs. In DNA, the CDR3 is TGTGCCTGGAGTGTGGGGCACTCCTACAATGAGCAGTTCTTC. It yields the protein CAWSVGHSYNEQFF.